This paragraph reports one T cell receptor (beta chain). A much larger clone lies a single base off, so this may be a read error. Regarding time point: patch test 2, 6 weeks after DPC sensitization. Sample treatment: therapeutic diphenylcyclopropenone sensitization with weekly scalp DPC. This specimen comes from a study of human T cells and chemical hapten exposure. Across the whole study: Alopecia areata, totalis or universalis affected patients who were mostly female.

Germline CDR1 MDHEN, CDR2 SYDVKM. There are 15 residues in the CDR3. TCRdb re-analysed the RACE reads in MiXCR, keeping a single row per CDR3 protein. Of about 54,000 distinct CDR3 sequences listed, 9.9% were seen once; the top ten hold 1.5% to 2%. The clonotype was recovered from a woman in her 50s with alopecia areata. Some clones in this sample may be carry-over from other donors' samples. The material was whole blood, obtained in connection with sensitization to the hapten diphenylcyclopropenone (DPC). The chain recombines TRBV28 with TRBJ1-5, with 7 bases matching TRBD1. This CDR3 reads CASSSLTGSNQPQLF. The CDR3 nucleotides read TGTGCCAGCAGTTCCTTGACAGGGTCCAATCAGCCCCAGCTTTTT.